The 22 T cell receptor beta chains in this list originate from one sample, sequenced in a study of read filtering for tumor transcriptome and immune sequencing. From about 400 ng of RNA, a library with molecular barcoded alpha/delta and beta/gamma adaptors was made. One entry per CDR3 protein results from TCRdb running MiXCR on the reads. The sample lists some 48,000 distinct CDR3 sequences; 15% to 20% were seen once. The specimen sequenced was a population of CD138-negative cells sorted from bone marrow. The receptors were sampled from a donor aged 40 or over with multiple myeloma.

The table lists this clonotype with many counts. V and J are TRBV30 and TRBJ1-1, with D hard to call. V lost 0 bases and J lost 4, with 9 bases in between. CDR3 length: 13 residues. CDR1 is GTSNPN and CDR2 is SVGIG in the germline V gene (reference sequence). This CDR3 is CAWSVRVSTEAFF. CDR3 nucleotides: TGTGCCTGGAGTGTACGGGTTAGCACTGAAGCTTTCTTT.

CDR3 coding DNA: TGTGCCAGCATCACCGACGGAGACTATGGCTACACCTTC. As protein: CASITDGDYGYTF. The chain combines TRBV28 with TRBJ1-2, with no clear D. V shed 7 bases and J shed 3 bases, with 12 bases lying between them. This CDR3 comprises 13 residues. Germline values: CDR1 MDHEN, CDR2 SYDVKM.

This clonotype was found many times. CDR3 residues: CASSITPTDTQYF. For the CDR3, the DNA is TGTGCCAGTAGTATCACCCCCACAGATACGCAGTATTTT. The chain recombines TRBV19 with TRBJ2-3; no clear D gene. CDR3 length: 13 amino acids. With 3 bases removed from V and 2 bases from J, the gap between germline ends came to 6 bases. CDR1 and CDR2 from the germline V gene are LNHDA and SQIVND (reference sequence).

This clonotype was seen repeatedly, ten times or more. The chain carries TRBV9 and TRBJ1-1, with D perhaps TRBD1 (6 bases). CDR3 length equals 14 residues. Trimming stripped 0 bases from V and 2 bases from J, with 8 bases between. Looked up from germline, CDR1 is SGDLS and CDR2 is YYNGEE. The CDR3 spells CASSVEGHNTEAFF. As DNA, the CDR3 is TGTGCCAGCAGCGTAGAGGGACATAACACTGAAGCTTTCTTT.

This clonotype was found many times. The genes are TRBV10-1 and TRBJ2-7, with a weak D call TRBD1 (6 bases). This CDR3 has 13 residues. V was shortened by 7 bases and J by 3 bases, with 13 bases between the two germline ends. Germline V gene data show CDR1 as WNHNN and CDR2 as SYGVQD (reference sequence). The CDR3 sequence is CASKPGVCYEQYF. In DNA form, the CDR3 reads TGCGCCAGCAAACCAGGGGTTTGCTACGAGCAGTACTTC.

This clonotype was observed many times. The CDR3 sequence: CASSLNSANTGELFF. CDR3 sequence (DNA): TGTGCCAGCAGCTTAAACAGCGCGAACACCGGGGAGCTGTTTTTT. The chain is built from TRBV7-3 and TRBJ2-2; D unclear. The germline V gene has CDR1 SGHTA and CDR2 FQGTGA. V was pared by 1 base and J by 0 bases, with 6 bases between. This CDR3 is 15 amino acids long.

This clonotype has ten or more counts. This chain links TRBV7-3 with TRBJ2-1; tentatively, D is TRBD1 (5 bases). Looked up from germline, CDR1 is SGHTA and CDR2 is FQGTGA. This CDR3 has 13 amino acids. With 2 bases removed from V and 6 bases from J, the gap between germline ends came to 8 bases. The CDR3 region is CASSLGQGNEQFF. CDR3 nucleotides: TGTGCCAGCAGCTTAGGCCAGGGCAATGAGCAGTTCTTC.

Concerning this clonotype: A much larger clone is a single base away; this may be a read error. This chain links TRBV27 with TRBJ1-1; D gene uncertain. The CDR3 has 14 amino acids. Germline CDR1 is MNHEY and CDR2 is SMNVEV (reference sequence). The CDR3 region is CASSLSVPSAEALF. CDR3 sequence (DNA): TGTGCCAGCAGTTTATCGGTCCCCTCTGCTGAAGCTCTCTTT.

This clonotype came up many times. The CDR3, as DNA: TGTGCCAGCAGCCCTTCACAGGGGAGCTCCTACAATGAGCAGTTCTTC. Translated: CASSPSQGSSYNEQFF. This chain joins TRBV7-9 and TRBJ2-1, with 7 positions matching TRBD1. The CDR3 is 16 residues long. V shed 5 bases and J 0 bases; nucleotides not matched to a gene: 7. Germline lookup yields CDR1 SEHNR and CDR2 FQNEAQ (reference sequence).

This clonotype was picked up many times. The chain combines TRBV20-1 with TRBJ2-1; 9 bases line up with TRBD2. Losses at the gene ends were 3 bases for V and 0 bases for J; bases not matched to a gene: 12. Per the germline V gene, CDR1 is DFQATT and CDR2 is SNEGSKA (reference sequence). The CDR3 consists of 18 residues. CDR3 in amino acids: CSARDTLHSGSSYNEQFF. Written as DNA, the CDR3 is TGCAGTGCTAGGGATACCTTACATAGCGGGAGCTCCTACAATGAGCAGTTCTTC.

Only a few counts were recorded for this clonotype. This CDR3 is CASSIEARSGQPQHF. In nucleotides, the CDR3 is TGTGCCAGTAGTATTGAGGCGCGGAGCGGTCAGCCCCAGCATTTT. The chain uses TRBV19 and TRBJ1-5, with D unclear. CDR3 size: 15 residues. Trimming left V 3 bases short and J 6 bases short, with 15 bases between. Germline V gene sequence: CDR1 LNHDA, CDR2 SQIVND (reference sequence).

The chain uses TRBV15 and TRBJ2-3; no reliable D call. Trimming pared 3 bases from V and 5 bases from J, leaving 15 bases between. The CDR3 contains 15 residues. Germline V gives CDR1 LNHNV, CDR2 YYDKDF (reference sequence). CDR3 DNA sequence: TGTGCCACCAGCAGGGATATCGCGCGATTAGATACGCAGTATTTT. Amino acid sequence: CATSRDIARLDTQYF.

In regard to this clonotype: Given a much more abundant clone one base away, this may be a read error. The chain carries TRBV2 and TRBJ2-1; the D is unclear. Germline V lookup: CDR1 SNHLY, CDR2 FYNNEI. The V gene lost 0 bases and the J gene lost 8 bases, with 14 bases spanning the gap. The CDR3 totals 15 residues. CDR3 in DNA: TGTGCCAGCAGTGAAGCAACTATCAGATGGGATGAGCAGTTCTTC. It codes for CASSEATIRWDEQFF.

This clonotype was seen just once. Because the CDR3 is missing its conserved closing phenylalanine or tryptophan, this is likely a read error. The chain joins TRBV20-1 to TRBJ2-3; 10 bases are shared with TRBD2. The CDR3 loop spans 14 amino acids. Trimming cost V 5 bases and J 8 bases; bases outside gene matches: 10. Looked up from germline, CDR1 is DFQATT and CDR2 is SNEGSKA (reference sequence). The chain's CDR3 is CSADLAGEAGTQYS. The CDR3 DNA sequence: TGCAGTGCTGACCTAGCGGGAGAAGCAGGTACGCAGTATTCT.

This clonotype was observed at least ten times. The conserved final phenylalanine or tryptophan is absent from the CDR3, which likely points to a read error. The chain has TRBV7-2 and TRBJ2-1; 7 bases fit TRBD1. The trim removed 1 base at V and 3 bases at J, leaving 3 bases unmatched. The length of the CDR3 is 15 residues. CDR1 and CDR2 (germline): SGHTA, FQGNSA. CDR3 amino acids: CASSLEGTVYNEQFL. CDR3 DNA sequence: TGTGCCAGCAGCTTAGAAGGGACAGTCTACAATGAGCAGTTCCTC.

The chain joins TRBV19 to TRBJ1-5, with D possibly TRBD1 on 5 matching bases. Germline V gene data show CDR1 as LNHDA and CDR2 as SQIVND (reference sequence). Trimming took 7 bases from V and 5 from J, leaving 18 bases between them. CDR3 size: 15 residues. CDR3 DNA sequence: TGTGCCAGTATTAACCGACGGGGCTGGGATCAGCCCCAGCATTTT. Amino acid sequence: CASINRRGWDQPQHF.

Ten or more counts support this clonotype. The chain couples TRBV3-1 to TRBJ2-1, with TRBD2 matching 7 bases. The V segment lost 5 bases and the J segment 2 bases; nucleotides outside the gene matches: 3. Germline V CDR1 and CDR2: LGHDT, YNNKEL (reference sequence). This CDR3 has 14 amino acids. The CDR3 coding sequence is TGTGCCAGCAGCGGGCTAGCGGCCTACAATGAGCAGTTCTTC. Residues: CASSGLAAYNEQFF.

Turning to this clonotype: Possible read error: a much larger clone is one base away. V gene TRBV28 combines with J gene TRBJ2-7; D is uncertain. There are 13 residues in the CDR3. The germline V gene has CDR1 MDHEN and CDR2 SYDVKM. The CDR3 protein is CASTSRSSYEQCF. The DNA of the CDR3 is TGTGCCAGCACTTCACGCAGCTCCTACGAGCAGTGCTTC.

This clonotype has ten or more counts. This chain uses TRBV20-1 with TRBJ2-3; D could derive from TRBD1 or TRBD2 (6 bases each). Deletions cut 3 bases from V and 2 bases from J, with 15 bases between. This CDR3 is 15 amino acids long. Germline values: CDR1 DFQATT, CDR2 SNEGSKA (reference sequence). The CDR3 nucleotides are TGCAGTGCTAGGGGGGCGGAGGGCGCCACAGATACGCAGTATTTT. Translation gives CSARGAEGATDTQYF.

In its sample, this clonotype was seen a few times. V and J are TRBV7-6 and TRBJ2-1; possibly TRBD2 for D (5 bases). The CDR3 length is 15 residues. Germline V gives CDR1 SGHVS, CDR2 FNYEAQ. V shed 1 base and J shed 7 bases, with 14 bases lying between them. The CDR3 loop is CASSLDEGRWNEQFF. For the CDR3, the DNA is TGTGCCAGCAGCTTAGATGAGGGCCGGTGGAATGAGCAGTTCTTC.

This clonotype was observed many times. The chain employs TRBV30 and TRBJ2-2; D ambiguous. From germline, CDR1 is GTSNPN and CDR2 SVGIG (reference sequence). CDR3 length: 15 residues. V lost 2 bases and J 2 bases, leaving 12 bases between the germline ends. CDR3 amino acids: CAWSSATINTGELFF. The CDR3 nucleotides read TGTGCCTGGAGTTCAGCTACAATAAACACCGGGGAGCTGTTTTTT.

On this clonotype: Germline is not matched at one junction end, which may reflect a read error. The CDR3 DNA sequence: TGCGCCAGCAGCGAAGATACGGGACAGGGGAGAGGACTGTTTTTT. Its protein is CASSEDTGQGRGLFF. The chain uses TRBV4-3 and TRBJ1-4; TRBD1 matches at 10 bases. CDR1 LGHNA and CDR2 YSLEER come from the germline V gene. There are 15 residues in the CDR3.